One and the same sample provided the 26 T cell receptor beta chains below, sequenced in a study of identical twins (dated by TCRdb to the mid-2010s). Library generation was performed with 5' RACE. The data were produced on an Illumina HiSeq 2000. TCRdb reprocessed the public reads (quality trimming at Q25 with fastp, clone calling with MiXCR) and kept in-frame beta chains. Each entry is one CDR3 protein sequence, shown with its most common DNA and genes. The sample data list 1.5 million to 2 million distinct CDR3 sequences, and about 32% of these were observed just once. The ten most abundant clones make up more than 0.25% of the sample. The sample consisted of cord blood. The receptors derive from a newborn girl in good health.

This clonotype was counted only a few times. The chain combines TRBV25-1 with TRBJ2-5; TRBD2 matches 9 bases. The V gene end was trimmed by 11 bases and the J gene end by 5 bases; junction bases not matched to a gene: 12. The CDR3 is made up of 14 amino acids. The V gene's germline CDR1 is MGHDK and CDR2 SYGVNS. The CDR3 is CAVREGWPGETQYF. DNA for the CDR3: TGTGCCGTGCGGGAGGGTTGGCCAGGGGAGACCCAGTACTTC.

The chain has TRBV5-1 and TRBJ2-7, with D possibly matching TRBD2 (6 bases). Germline V gene lookup returns CDR1 SGHRS and CDR2 YFSETQ. V was shortened by 0 bases and J by 1 base, with 8 bases between the two germline ends. The CDR3 loop spans 14 amino acids. This CDR3 is CASSLATRSYEQYF. In nucleotides, the CDR3 is TGCGCCAGCAGCTTGGCGACTAGGTCCTACGAGCAGTACTTC.

The chain combines TRBV12-3 or TRBV12-4 with TRBJ1-5; 10 bases agree with TRBD1. The CDR3 is made up of 17 amino acids. V dropped 0 bases and J dropped 2; count of bases not matched to a gene: 4. The CDR3 bases are TGTGCCAGCAGTTTAGCAGGGGGACAGGGGCGCAATCAGCCCCAGCATTTT. Translating gives CASSLAGGQGRNQPQHF.

This chain joins TRBV28 and TRBJ1-2; no reliable D call. Trimming cost V 5 bases and J 4 bases, with 14 bases left between them. CDR1 is MDHEN and CDR2 is SYDVKM in the germline V gene. CDR3 length: 14 residues. The DNA of the CDR3 is TGTGCCAGCAGTCAGAGACCGACTCTCTATGGCTACACCTTC. It translates to CASSQRPTLYGYTF.

This clonotype showed up just a few times. The chain recombines TRBV7-2 with TRBJ1-1; a possible D gene is TRBD1 (5 bases). The germline V gene has CDR1 SGHTA and CDR2 FQGNSA. This CDR3 spans 13 amino acids. V was cut by 1 base and J by 6 bases, with 9 bases left in between. The CDR3: CASSLGGVAEAFF. CDR3 coding DNA: TGTGCCAGCAGCTTAGGGGGGGTCGCTGAAGCTTTCTTT.

CDR3 residues: CSAKEGPNTEAFF. CDR3 sequence (DNA): TGCAGTGCTAAAGAGGGCCCGAACACTGAAGCTTTCTTT. The rearrangement links TRBV20-1 to TRBJ1-1; no clear D. CDR3 length equals 13 residues. Germline loops: CDR1 DFQATT, CDR2 SNEGSKA (reference sequence). The V end was cut by 4 bases, the J end by 1 base, with 10 bases between.

This clonotype was detected ten times or more. The chain couples TRBV12-3 or TRBV12-4 to TRBJ2-1; 8 positions agree with TRBD2. With V trimmed by 5 bases and J by 6 bases, 6 bases remained unmatched. The CDR3 totals 14 residues. This CDR3 reads CASSPLAGGNEQFF. CDR3 nucleotide sequence: TGTGCCAGCAGTCCACTGGCGGGAGGCAATGAGCAGTTCTTC.

The rearrangement links TRBV28 to TRBJ2-7; D may be TRBD1 (6 bases). CDR1 and CDR2 from the germline V gene are MDHEN and SYDVKM. Between the trimmed V and J ends, which lost 5 bases and 1 base, there was a span of 12 bases. There are 14 residues in the CDR3. The CDR3 DNA reads as TGTGCCAGCAGTCACCTACAGGGATCCTACGAGCAGTACTTC. It translates to CASSHLQGSYEQYF.

J is TRBJ2-1 and V is TRBV5-6, with TRBD2 matching over 7 bases. This CDR3 has 14 amino acids. Germline CDR1 reads SGHDT; CDR2 reads YYEEEE. V was clipped by 4 bases and J by 10 bases; unmatched bases: 11. CDR3 coding DNA: TGTGCCAGCAGCGGTCGACTAGCCTCCTACGAGCAGTTCTTC. Its protein is CASSGRLASYEQFF.

This clonotype was seen more than once but under ten times. The chain uses TRBV10-2 and TRBJ2-3, with TRBD2 matching 7 bases. In germline, CDR1 is WSHSY, CDR2 SAAADI. The CDR3 consists of 14 residues. V shed 8 bases and J 6 bases; nucleotides not matched to a gene: 11. The CDR3 loop is CASHRAGVVDTQYF. CDR3 sequence (DNA): TGCGCCAGCCATCGGGCGGGGGTGGTGGATACGCAGTATTTT.

The chain carries TRBV5-1 and TRBJ2-1, with a weak D call TRBD2 (6 bases). Germline CDR1 reads SGHRS; CDR2 reads YFSETQ. The CDR3 is 16 amino acids. V lost 0 bases, J lost 1 base, and 11 bases lay in between. The CDR3 loop is CASSLVGTESYNEQFF. The CDR3 nucleotides are TGCGCCAGCAGCTTGGTCGGGACTGAGTCCTACAATGAGCAGTTCTTC.

This chain uses TRBV5-1 with TRBJ2-7; 10 positions match TRBD2. V trimming: 0 bases; J trimming: 3 bases; junction bases outside the gene matches: 6. The CDR3 runs to 16 residues. Germline assignment: CDR1 SGHRS and CDR2 YFSETQ. The CDR3 loop is CASSLEFASGGYEQYF. In nucleotides, the CDR3 is TGCGCCAGCAGCTTGGAGTTCGCTAGCGGGGGCTACGAGCAGTACTTC.

V and J are TRBV7-8 and TRBJ1-5; 8 nucleotides line up with TRBD1. The germline CDR1 and CDR2 sequences are SGHVS and FQNEAQ. V was clipped by 1 base and J by 0 bases; unmatched bases: 8. CDR3 length equals 18 residues. This chain's CDR3 is CASSLVAGGGYSNQPQHF. CDR3 DNA: TGTGCCAGCAGCTTAGTGGCAGGGGGCGGCTATAGCAATCAGCCCCAGCATTTT.

Points on this clonotype: No conserved phenylalanine or tryptophan is present at the end of the CDR3, so a read error is the likely explanation. The CDR3 loop reads CASSLRMGQGANIQYY. The CDR3 nucleotides are TGTGCCAGCAGCTTACGCATGGGACAGGGGGCAAACATTCAGTACTAC. This chain connects TRBV11-1 to TRBJ2-4; 12 nucleotides line up with TRBD1. The J segment lost 6 bases and the V segment lost 2 bases, leaving 5 bases of the junction unmatched. CDR3 length: 16 amino acids. CDR1 is SGHAT and CDR2 is FQDESV in the germline V gene (reference sequence).

As for this clonotype: This may stem from a read error, because a much larger clone lies one nucleotide away. This rearrangement joins TRBV10-3 to TRBJ1-6; D call uncertain. Trimming removed 7 bases at V and 8 bases at J, with 12 bases between. Germline-derived CDR1 and CDR2 are ENHRY and SYGVKD. The CDR3 runs to 13 residues. CDR3 protein: CAITETSHSPLHF. Here the CDR3 DNA reads TGTGCCATCACCGAGACATCCCATTCACCCCTCCACTTT.

This clonotype was seen ten or more times. V and J are TRBV5-1 and TRBJ2-1, with TRBD2 matching 12 bases. The V and J ends lost 6 bases and 4 bases, in that order; junction bases with no gene match: 2. CDR1 is SGHRS and CDR2 is YFSETQ in the germline V gene. The CDR3 consists of 14 residues. This chain's CDR3 is CASTLAGGYNEQFF. The CDR3 DNA follows: TGCGCCAGCACTCTAGCGGGGGGGTACAATGAGCAGTTCTTC.

There are a few counts of this clonotype. The chain links TRBV27 to TRBJ2-1, with 7 positions matching TRBD2. The CDR3 covers 19 residues. CDR1 is MNHEY, CDR2 SMNVEV, per germline (reference sequence). The ends lost 4 bases at V and 0 bases at J; junction bases unmatched: 15. CDR3 in DNA: TGTGCCAGCAGTTCCCAGTACCCCGTACTAGCGAGCTCCTACAATGAGCAGTTCTTC. Residues: CASSSQYPVLASSYNEQFF.

Here the CDR3 reads CASSPNGPGGLNEQFF. The CDR3 region has the DNA TGTGCCAGCAGCCCTAACGGGCCTGGAGGACTCAATGAGCAGTTCTTC. The chain employs TRBV3-1 and TRBJ2-1, with D possibly TRBD2 on 5 matching bases. V lost 4 bases and J lost 6, with 19 bases in between. This CDR3 comprises 16 residues. CDR1 is LGHDT and CDR2 is YNNKEL in the germline V gene (reference sequence).

Here the CDR3 DNA reads TGTGCCAGCAGCATGCTAGCGAGCTCACCAGGTACGCAGTATTTT. As protein: CASSMLASSPGTQYF. J is TRBJ2-3 and V is TRBV7-6, with D possibly being TRBD2 (6 bases). V lost 5 bases to trimming and J lost 8 bases, with 20 bases between them. Germline-derived CDR1 and CDR2 are SGHVS and FNYEAQ. The CDR3 extends over 15 amino acids.

The gene calls are TRBV20-1 and TRBJ2-2, with TRBD2 matching over 7 bases. The V and J ends lost 0 bases and 1 base, in that order; junction bases with no gene match: 11. Germline CDR1 DFQATT, CDR2 SNEGSKA (reference sequence). This CDR3 region has 18 residues. The CDR3: CSARDGTSEHLNTGELFF. CDR3 DNA: TGCAGTGCTAGAGATGGAACTAGCGAACATTTGAACACCGGGGAGCTGTTTTTT.

A note on this clonotype: At one boundary the junction diverges from the germline segment, which might be a read error. This chain connects TRBV20-1 to TRBJ1-5; maybe TRBD1 (5 bases). The CDR3 is made up of 12 amino acids. Germline CDR1 is DFQATT and CDR2 is SNEGSKA (reference sequence). CDR3 residues: CGASAGDQPQHF. The CDR3 DNA is TGCGGTGCTAGTGCGGGGGATCAGCCCCAGCATTTT.

V usage is TRBV20-1 and J usage is TRBJ2-1; D is unclear. The V gene lost 1 base and the J gene lost 6 bases, with 28 bases spanning the gap. Germline V lookup: CDR1 DFQATT, CDR2 SNEGSKA (reference sequence). This CDR3 comprises 19 residues. The CDR3 loop reads CSARVGNRAGRYPFNEQFF. CDR3 nucleotides: TGCAGTGCTAGAGTTGGGAATAGGGCAGGTAGATATCCTTTCAATGAGCAGTTCTTC.

With respect to this clonotype: Germline is not matched at one junction end, which may reflect a read error. The chain joins TRBV5-1 to TRBJ2-4, with 8 bases that match TRBD2. The J call may be faulty, since TRBJ2-7 better matches the DNA end. This CDR3 is 12 amino acids long. The germline gives CDR1 SGHRS, CDR2 YFSETQ. CDR3 DNA sequence: TGCGCCAACAGCTTAGCGGGGTACGAGCAGTACTTC. Amino acid sequence: CANSLAGYEQYF.

The genes are TRBV20-1 and TRBJ1-4; 7 nucleotides agree with TRBD1. After removal of 5 bases from V and 4 bases from J, the junction contained 13 bases not matched to a gene. CDR3 length: 16 amino acids. The germline V gene encodes CDR1 DFQATT and CDR2 SNEGSKA (reference sequence). The CDR3 spells CSAPSRDSWVNEKLFF. DNA for the CDR3: TGCAGTGCTCCGTCCCGGGACAGTTGGGTTAATGAAAAACTGTTTTTT.

In the case of this clonotype: This sequence may be a read error, since a much larger clone differs from it by one base. CDR3 in amino acids: CSVELAENNEQYF. The CDR3 DNA follows: TGCAGCGTTGAACTAGCGGAGAACAATGAGCAGTACTTC. The chain joins TRBV29-1 to TRBJ2-5; 7 bases are shared with TRBD2. CDR1 is SQVTM, CDR2 ANQGSEA, per germline. V was pared by 2 bases and J by 11 bases, with 11 bases of the junction left unmatched. This CDR3 spans 13 amino acids.

The CDR3 region is CSAREGRGLYSNQPQHF. The DNA for the CDR3 is TGCAGTGCTAGAGAGGGGCGAGGGCTCTATAGCAATCAGCCCCAGCATTTT. The chain has TRBV20-1 and TRBJ1-5; weak D call: TRBD1 (5 bases). Per the germline V gene, CDR1 is DFQATT and CDR2 is SNEGSKA (reference sequence). V dropped 0 bases and J dropped 0 bases, with 15 bases sitting between them. The CDR3 runs 17 residues.